The clone carrying this T cell receptor beta chain occurred once. Its cognate antigen is unknown. Reverse transcription of all isolated RNA meant that expressed TCRB transcripts were sequenced. This table comes from immunoSEQ multiplex PCR, and its TCRdb copy is limited to in-frame clones, with some not included. The sample has 60,000 to 75,000 clones; around 49% are singletons. These data are taken from a study of beta chain features in type 1 diabetes. The study, taken as a whole, reports: Among all four CD4+ subsets, Type 1 diabetes patients had TCRB CDR3s that were moderately but significantly shorter.

J was trimmed by 0 bases and V by 4 bases; bases with no gene match: 12. The germline CDR1 and CDR2 sequences are SGHRS and YFSETQ. The CDR3 length is 18 residues. The source is a man under 40 with type 1 diabetes. The chain employs TRBV5-1 and TRBJ1-3, with TRBD1 matching over 8 bases. The sample was central memory CD4+ T cells from blood. The CDR3 loop is CASSLTTGQEPSGNTIYF. As DNA, the CDR3 is TGCGCCAGCAGCCTCACGACGGGACAGGAACCCTCTGGAAACACCATATATTTT.